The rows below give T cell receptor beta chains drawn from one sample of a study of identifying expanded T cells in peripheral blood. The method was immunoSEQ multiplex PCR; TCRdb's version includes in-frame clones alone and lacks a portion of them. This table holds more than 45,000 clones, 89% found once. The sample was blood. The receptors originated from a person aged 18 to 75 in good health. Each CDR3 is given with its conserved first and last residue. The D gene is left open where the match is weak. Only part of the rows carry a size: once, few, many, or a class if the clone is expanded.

DNA: TGTGCCAGCATGAGGACTAGCGGGGGGGCCGGGGAGCTGTTTTTT
CDR3: CASMRTSGGAGELFF
size: -
V: TRBV2
J: TRBJ2-2
length: 15
D: TRBD2

DNA: TGTGCCAGCAGTCCAACAGCACCAGATACGCAGTATTTT
CDR3: CASSPTAPDTQYF
size: once
V: TRBV9
J: TRBJ2-3
length: 13
D: -

DNA: TGTGCCAGCAGCTTAACGGGCGGGAGGGACAATGAGCAGTTCTTC
CDR3: CASSLTGGRDNEQFF
size: once
V: TRBV7-3
J: TRBJ2-1
length: 15
D: TRBD2

DNA: TGTGCCTGGATTGCGGACAGGGGGATCTCCCCCTATGGCTACACCTTC
CDR3: CAWIADRGISPYGYTF
size: once
V: TRBV30
J: TRBJ1-2
length: 16
D: TRBD1

DNA: TGTGCCAGCAGTTTACTCCGGGACAGGGGTTCACCCCTCCACTTT
CDR3: CASSLLRDRGSPLHF
size: -
V: TRBV28
J: TRBJ1-6
length: 15
D: TRBD1

DNA: TGTGCCAGCAGTTTCTCGCAGGGTCATGGCTACACCTTC
CDR3: CASSFSQGHGYTF
size: -
V: TRBV28
J: TRBJ1-2
length: 13
D: -

DNA: TGTGCCAGCAGCCGTGACCCCACTGGAAACACCATATATTTT
CDR3: CASSRDPTGNTIYF
size: -
V: TRBV6-6
J: TRBJ1-3
length: 14
D: -

DNA: TGCAGCGTTTCTAAGCCTAGCTCTGGAAACACCATATATTTT
CDR3: CSVSKPSSGNTIYF
size: -
V: TRBV29-1
J: TRBJ1-3
length: 14
D: -

DNA: TGTGCCAGCAGTTCCCCGGGGGCTACAACTAATGAAAAACTGTTTTTT
CDR3: CASSSPGATTNEKLFF
size: -
V: TRBV28
J: TRBJ1-4
length: 16
D: -

DNA: TGTGCCAGCAGTCAAACGGGGAACACTGAAGCTTTCTTT
CDR3: CASSQTGNTEAFF
size: -
V: TRBV7-8
J: TRBJ1-1
length: 13
D: -

DNA: TGCAGCGTTGAATATCAGGGGAGGTACGAGCAGTACTTC
CDR3: CSVEYQGRYEQYF
size: once
V: TRBV29-1
J: TRBJ2-7
length: 13
D: -

DNA: TGTGCCAGCAGTTACATGGGGACTAGCGGATACAATGAGCAGTTCTTC
CDR3: CASSYMGTSGYNEQFF
size: -
V: TRBV6-6
J: TRBJ2-1
length: 16
D: TRBD2

DNA: TGTGCCTGGAGTTCGGGGGGGAGGCAGCCCCAGCATTTT
CDR3: CAWSSGGRQPQHF
size: -
V: TRBV30
J: TRBJ1-5
length: 13
D: -

DNA: TGTGCCAGCAGTGAACAGGGAAACACCATATATTTT
CDR3: CASSEQGNTIYF
size: -
V: TRBV2
J: TRBJ1-3
length: 12
D: -

DNA: TGTGCCTGGGCCCGAACAGGGAGCACCTATAATTCACCCCTCCACTTT
CDR3: CAWARTGSTYNSPLHF
size: -
V: TRBV30
J: TRBJ1-6
length: 16
D: -

DNA: TGTGCCAGCAGTGGCCGACTAGCGTTTAACAATGAGCAGTTCTTC
CDR3: CASSGRLAFNNEQFF
size: -
V: TRBV2
J: TRBJ2-1
length: 15
D: TRBD2

DNA: TGTGCCATAACTGACAGTCCTAATCAGCCCCAGCATTTT
CDR3: CAITDSPNQPQHF
size: -
V: TRBV10-3
J: TRBJ1-5
length: 13
D: -

DNA: TGTGCCAGCAGTTCCCGACTAGCGGGAGACACCGGGGAGCTGTTTTTT
CDR3: CASSSRLAGDTGELFF
size: -
V: TRBV6-5
J: TRBJ2-2
length: 16
D: TRBD2

DNA: TGTGCCAGCAGTTCGATAGGGAAGCCGATCTATGGCTACACCTTC
CDR3: CASSSIGKPIYGYTF
size: -
V: TRBV28
J: TRBJ1-2
length: 15
D: -

DNA: TGTGCCAGCAGCTTAGCCGCGGGGACGTTCGGTGAGCAGTTCTTC
CDR3: CASSLAAGTFGEQFF
size: -
V: TRBV7-2
J: TRBJ2-1
length: 15
D: -

DNA: TGTGCCAGCAGCGTAGGAGGACCGTACAATGAGCAGTTCTTC
CDR3: CASSVGGPYNEQFF
size: -
V: TRBV9
J: TRBJ2-1
length: 14
D: -

DNA: TGTGCCAGCAGCAAGACGAGCTCCTACAATGAGCAGTTCTTC
CDR3: CASSKTSSYNEQFF
size: -
V: TRBV14
J: TRBJ2-1
length: 14
D: -

DNA: TGTGCCAGCAGCTTAACGGGGCCCTCCTACGAGCAGTACTTC
CDR3: CASSLTGPSYEQYF
size: -
V: TRBV7-2
J: TRBJ2-7
length: 14
D: -

DNA: TGTGCCAGCAGCTTAGGCATAGCGGGAGGGTCCTACGAGCAGTACTTC
CDR3: CASSLGIAGGSYEQYF
size: -
V: TRBV7-6
J: TRBJ2-7
length: 16
D: TRBD2

DNA: TGTGCCAGCAGTTACCTGGGGGCAGAGACGGATCTTTTCTTT
CDR3: CASSYLGAETDLFF
size: -
V: TRBV6-5
J: TRBJ1-1
length: 14
D: -

DNA: TGTGCTAGCAGCCCACCGGGGCCCGGGGAGCTGTTTTTT
CDR3: CASSPPGPGELFF
size: few
V: TRBV7-7
J: TRBJ2-2
length: 13
D: -

DNA: TGTGCCAGCAGCTGGGGGAGCTCCTACAATGAGCAGTTCTTC
CDR3: CASSWGSSYNEQFF
size: -
V: TRBV7-9
J: TRBJ2-1
length: 14
D: -

DNA: TGTGCCAGCAGCAAAAGGAACACTGAAGCTTTCTTT
CDR3: CASSKRNTEAFF
size: once
V: TRBV21-1
J: TRBJ1-1
length: 12
D: -

DNA: TGTGCCAGCAGGGCCGGGACAGGGGACGGAAACACCATATATTTT
CDR3: CASRAGTGDGNTIYF
size: -
V: TRBV6-1
J: TRBJ1-3
length: 15
D: TRBD1

DNA: TGTGCCATCATGAAGGACGGTTTTGGCACAGATACGCAGTATTTT
CDR3: CAIMKDGFGTDTQYF
size: -
V: TRBV10-3
J: TRBJ2-3
length: 15
D: -

DNA: TGTGCCAGCAGCTTCCGAACAGGGTCCTACAATGAGCAGTTCTTC
CDR3: CASSFRTGSYNEQFF
size: -
V: TRBV11-2
J: TRBJ2-1
length: 15
D: -

DNA: TGTGCCAGCAGCGTAGGAGGAGGACAGAATTCACCCCTCCACTTT
CDR3: CASSVGGGQNSPLHF
size: few
V: TRBV9
J: TRBJ1-6
length: 15
D: -

DNA: TGTGCCAGCAGCCCCTCAACCCTCTACGAGCAGTACTTC
CDR3: CASSPSTLYEQYF
size: once
V: TRBV11-2
J: TRBJ2-7
length: 13
D: -

DNA: TGTGCCAGTCCTCCTTCGACAGGACGAGGACAGCCCCAGCATTTT
CDR3: CASPPSTGRGQPQHF
size: -
V: TRBV21-1
J: TRBJ1-5
length: 15
D: -

DNA: TGCAGTGCTAGCCGAGATGGCTACACCTTC
CDR3: CSASRDGYTF
size: -
V: TRBV20-1
J: TRBJ1-2
length: 10
D: -

DNA: TGTGCCAGCAGCGTAGGGGGGGCAAGCAATCAGCCCCAGCATTTT
CDR3: CASSVGGASNQPQHF
size: -
V: TRBV9
J: TRBJ1-5
length: 15
D: -

DNA: TGTGCCAGCAGCCGGGACAGGGACAATCAGCCCCAGCATTTT
CDR3: CASSRDRDNQPQHF
size: -
V: TRBV6-5
J: TRBJ1-5
length: 14
D: TRBD1

DNA: TGTGCCAGCAGCTTATTTGCGGAGAACACCGGGGAGCTGTTTTTT
CDR3: CASSLFAENTGELFF
size: -
V: TRBV7-2
J: TRBJ2-2
length: 15
D: -

DNA: TGTGCCAGCAGCCTAATCCCGGGACAGACCTACGAGCAGTACTTC
CDR3: CASSLIPGQTYEQYF
size: -
V: TRBV7-2
J: TRBJ2-7
length: 15
D: TRBD1

DNA: TGTGCCAGCAGCTCCACAGGAAACTCTGGGGCCAACGTCCTGACTTTC
CDR3: CASSSTGNSGANVLTF
size: once
V: TRBV5-5
J: TRBJ2-6
length: 16
D: -

DNA: TGCGCCAGCAGTCAAGGACAGTATAGCAATCAGCCCCAGCATTTT
CDR3: CASSQGQYSNQPQHF
size: -
V: TRBV23-1
J: TRBJ1-5
length: 15
D: -

DNA: TGTGCCAGCAGCGCGCCCATTAACGGCAGGGGACTTTCCTACGAGCAGTACTTC
CDR3: CASSAPINGRGLSYEQYF
size: -
V: TRBV5-6
J: TRBJ2-7
length: 18
D: -

DNA: TGTGCCAGCAGTGAAGCGCTTTTGGAACTAGCCCCCACCAATGAGCAGTTCTTC
CDR3: CASSEALLELAPTNEQFF
size: -
V: TRBV2
J: TRBJ2-1
length: 18
D: -

DNA: TGTGCCAGCATTACAGGACTTAACTATGGCTACACCTTC
CDR3: CASITGLNYGYTF
size: once
V: TRBV6-1
J: TRBJ1-2
length: 13
D: -

DNA: TGTGCCTGGAGTGGCGACAGGGAAGGCTACACCTTC
CDR3: CAWSGDREGYTF
size: -
V: TRBV30
J: TRBJ1-2
length: 12
D: TRBD1

DNA: TGTGCCACCAGCACGGCACAGGGAGAAAAACTGTTTTTT
CDR3: CATSTAQGEKLFF
size: -
V: TRBV15
J: TRBJ1-4
length: 13
D: -

DNA: TGTGCCAGCTCACCACGCAAAGGGCAACAGGGCGGGGAGCTGTTTTTT
CDR3: CASSPRKGQQGGELFF
size: -
V: TRBV18
J: TRBJ2-2
length: 16
D: -

DNA: TGTGCCAGCAGGGGGACGGTGAACACCGGGGAGCTGTTTTTT
CDR3: CASRGTVNTGELFF
size: -
V: TRBV2
J: TRBJ2-2
length: 14
D: -

DNA: TGTGCCAGCAGCTTGAAATACAGGGCAAACACCGGGGAGCTGTTTTTT
CDR3: CASSLKYRANTGELFF
size: -
V: TRBV5-6
J: TRBJ2-2
length: 16
D: -

DNA: TGTGCCAGTAGTACCCCTTGGACAGGGGGGGACACCGGGGAGCTGTTTTTT
CDR3: CASSTPWTGGDTGELFF
size: once
V: TRBV19
J: TRBJ2-2
length: 17
D: TRBD1

DNA: TGCAGCGTTGCAGGGTACGGAAAGACTGAAGCTTTCTTT
CDR3: CSVAGYGKTEAFF
size: -
V: TRBV29-1
J: TRBJ1-1
length: 13
D: -

DNA: TGTGCCAGCAGCCCCCCCGGGGAGACCCAGTACTTC
CDR3: CASSPPGETQYF
size: -
V: TRBV9
J: TRBJ2-5
length: 12
D: -

DNA: TGTGCCATCAGTGACGGCAGGGCCTACGAGCAGTACTTC
CDR3: CAISDGRAYEQYF
size: -
V: TRBV10-3
J: TRBJ2-7
length: 13
D: -